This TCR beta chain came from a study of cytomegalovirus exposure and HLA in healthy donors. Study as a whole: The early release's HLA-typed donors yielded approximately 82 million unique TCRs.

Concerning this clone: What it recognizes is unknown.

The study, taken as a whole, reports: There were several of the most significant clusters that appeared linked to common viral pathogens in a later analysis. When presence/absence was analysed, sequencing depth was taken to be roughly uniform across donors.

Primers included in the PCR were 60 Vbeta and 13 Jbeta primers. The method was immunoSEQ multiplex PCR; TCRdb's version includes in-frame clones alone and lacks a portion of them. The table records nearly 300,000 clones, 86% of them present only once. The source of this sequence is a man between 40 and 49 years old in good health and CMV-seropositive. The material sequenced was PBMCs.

CDR3 DNA: TGTGCCAGTAGTATAAGGGGTGAAGAACAGCCCCAGCATTTT. It encodes CASSIRGEEQPQHF. The rearrangement uses TRBV19 and TRBJ1-5, with a possible D match to TRBD1 (5 bases). Germline CDR1 and CDR2: LNHDA and SQIVND (reference sequence). With 2 bases removed from V and 7 bases from J, the gap between germline ends came to 12 bases. The CDR3 runs 14 residues.